The clone carrying this TCR beta chain was detected ten times or more. Its cognate antigen is unknown. For TCRbeta, the library was prepared with unique molecular identifiers. TCRdb analysed the PCR reads with MiXCR anew, one entry per CDR3 protein. The sample has about 260,000 distinct CDR3 sequences, around 10% seen once; the top ten hold around 22%. The CDR3 extends over 11 amino acids. Per germline, CDR1 MNHEY and CDR2 SMNVEV (reference sequence). The germline V and J ends were trimmed by 3 bases and 5 bases, with 4 bases remaining between them. These data come from a study of T-cell reconstitution after alpha-beta-depleted transplantation in children. General observations from the study: Two months or so post-transplant, alpha-beta T cells reportedly derived from several hundred expanded graft clones. Several patients had high TCRbeta diversity at day 60; it came from surviving recipient T cells and thymic progenitors. T-cell counts and diversity at one year post-transplant came mainly from newly produced T cells.

The TCR sequence derives from a male patient between 2 and 15 years old who had a stem cell transplant for chronic granulomatous disease, so the T cells may come from the graft donor. This chain connects TRBV27 to TRBJ1-2; D not certain. Sample: peripheral blood, taken 180 days after TCRalphabeta/CD19-depleted stem cell transplant. The CDR3, as DNA: TGTGCCAGCAGTTTTGGGTATGGCTACACCTTC. Encoded protein: CASSFGYGYTF.